This T cell receptor beta chain appears in the sequencing data of a study of blood T cells in healthy people across ages (dated by TCRdb to the mid-2010s). In terms of the full investigation: In model experiments, template switching captured roughly one uniquely barcoded TCR beta cDNA molecule for every two T cells. Using deep sequencing normalized with unique cDNA molecular identifiers, the study measured how TCR beta repertoire diversity changes with age. Donors were grouped into four age groups: young (average 16 years), middle-aged (approximately 41), aged (around 60) and long-lived (roughly 80). Donors of different ages were randomly distributed across sequencing lanes to avoid experimental bias. Two additional independent replicas of 1 million unique cDNA reads from the same blood draw were analyzed for two donors (one aged 18 to 29 and one aged 80 or older).

The method behind the library was 5' RACE. TCRdb shows the sequencer as Illumina HiSeq 2500. A second PCR of about 6 to 11 cycles was performed with a sample-barcoded 5' primer and a J-beta primer mix. A template-switch 5' adaptor carrying 12 random nucleotides introduced a unique molecular identifier onto each TCR beta cDNA molecule. Each sample yielded at least 2.5 million CDR3-containing paired-end reads. First-strand cDNA was synthesized from all RNA with the Mint cDNA synthesis kit, primed by a TRBC-specific oligonucleotide. Following uracil-DNA glycosylase treatment, a first 18-cycle PCR with universal primers M1SS and BC2_uni_R was performed on all cDNA. Per the original workflow: Each sample was normalized by randomly selecting 1 million high-quality reads, each carrying a distinct molecular identifier. Instead of being binned into consensus sequences, reads with shared molecular identifiers were discarded. CDR3 identification, clonotype clustering and error correction used MiTCR with a Q25 quality threshold and the strictest error-elimination algorithm. A nonparametric unseen species model with Euler transformation was used to estimate a lower bound on total TCR beta diversity. Using fastp at Q25 and MiXCR, TCRdb reprocessed the public reads and kept productive beta chains. Each entry is one CDR3 protein sequence, shown with its most common DNA and genes. These V and J calls originate from TCRdb's pipeline instead of the authors' own analysis. The sample data list some 1.7 million distinct CDR3 sequences, and approximately 30% of these were observed just once. About 7.7% of the sample is in the top ten clones.

The CDR3, cysteine through phenylalanine, is 14 amino acids long. Just the 42-base CDR3 DNA is kept, in frame starting at base 1. The germline V gene sets CDR1 to MNHEY and CDR2 to SVGAGI. A distance of 17 bases separates the germline ends of V and J, which lose 5 bases and 8 bases respectively. Overall results and qualifications from the work: Observed TCR beta diversity correlated strongly with the percentage of naive T cells measured by flow cytometry. Total diversity estimates from one million sequenced T cells were considered lower bounds and underestimates. Observed TCR beta diversity per million T cells fell roughly linearly with age, and a significant reduction was already apparent by age about 43. Since profiling was done on bulk unsorted PBMCs, naive and antigen-experienced compartments could not be conclusively compared. Because the CMV infection status of the donors was unknown, age-related changes in expanded clonotypes may potentially have been confounded. The long-lived group showed more naive CD4+ T cells, fewer expanded clones and increased TCR diversity than the aged group, suggesting age selection.

The roughly 37 donors, aged about 6 to 95 years, were systemically healthy Caucasian individuals from Russia. Each donor gave 8 to 10 milliliters of peripheral blood, drawn into EDTA-treated Vacutainer tubes. Ficoll-Paque density-gradient centrifugation was used to isolate PBMCs, with at least 7 million obtained per sample. Total RNA, at least 6 micrograms per sample, was extracted from PBMCs with Trizol reagent. The percentages of naive CD45RAhigh/CD27high T cells were determined by flow cytometry on a PBMC aliquot from every donor. This clonotype was picked up one time. Its antigen target is currently unknown. This could be a read error, since a much larger clone is one nucleotide away.

The receptor's source is a woman aged 30 to 39 in good health. Recombination linked TRBV6-5 to TRBJ2-3; the D region is possibly TRBD1 or TRBD2, each matching across 5 bases. The material sequenced was blood. The base sequence is TGTGCCAGCAGTGGGGGACGGCCCGGAGGTACGCAGTATTTT. This is translated as CASSGGRPGGTQYF.